What follows is one T cell receptor (beta chain) and its context. It has no known antigen specificity. Base qualities are not recorded, but no much larger clone differs from it by a single base. The data originate from a study of cytomegalovirus exposure and HLA in healthy donors (dated by TCRdb to about 2017). For the study in its entirety: An earlier analysis of approximately 600 of the donors reported roughly 270 Gb of sequence data and more than 90 million unique TCR beta sequences from 150 million to 200 million T cells. An early release that covered about 640 HLA-typed donors contained approximately 300 gigabases of sequencing data and 85 million to 100 million unique TCR sequences. Among the approximately 400 genotyped donors, around 81% belonged to the genetic ancestry cluster associated with self-reported Caucasian donors. The study aimed to test whether cataloging public T cell receptors could reveal signatures of past pathogen exposure. The study used immunosequencing to profile the T cell repertoires of 670 or so subjects and linked those repertoires to cytomegalovirus serostatus. Besides the first cohort of around 700 subjects, a separate validation cohort made up of 90 to 150 different subjects was used. To predict cytomegalovirus infection status, the study brought together high-throughput TCR immunosequencing, statistical association of individual TCRs with disease status, and machine learning. In a later analysis, previously published TCR beta repertoires from more than 500 donors were re-analyzed and high-resolution HLA genotyping was added so that TCR occurrence patterns could be studied. Rather than drawing on any new phenotypic data, the later analysis identified candidate immune exposures from TCR beta sequences and the way those sequences occurred across donors. In an earlier analysis of roughly 580 of the donors, high-throughput TCR beta sequencing was used to judge whether each TCR beta V gene segment behaved as functional or pseudogenic. Alongside the repertoire data, information on donor age, sex, ethnicity and CMV serostatus was compiled. Genome-wide SNP genotypes for about 55% of the 666 donors were used in a later genetic analysis, which treated that subset as a discovery cohort. All discovery cohort repertoires had been generated on a single sequencing platform. Both class I and class II loci were covered by HLA typing, at four-digit resolution. The number of donors typed differed by locus, with 629-630 for A, B, C, DRB1 and DQB1, around 560 for DQA1, some 570 for DPA1, and 472 for DPB1. Four or five DR-DQ haplotypes were handled as single units for association and clustering because linkage in the cohort was strong. Among some 400 genotyped donors of the cohort, an average of about 240,000 unique TCR beta nucleotide sequences was sequenced per donor, of which approximately 18% were non-productive.

In total, roughly 670 healthy bone marrow donors made up the cohort. Cohort members were all nominally healthy when sampled, although unrecorded immune exposures were likely present. The donor was CMV seronegative and belonged to the group of 350 or so seronegative cohort members. A peripheral blood sample was provided by each donor, and peripheral blood mononuclear cells were used for TCR beta sequencing. Genomic DNA extraction from the blood cell samples was performed with the Qiagen DNeasy Blood Extraction Kit. The germline V gene gives CDR1 as MNHEY and CDR2 as SVGAGI. Spanning cysteine to phenylalanine, the CDR3 consists of 15 amino acids. Just the 45-base CDR3 DNA is kept, in frame starting at base 1. V gives up 5 bases and J gives up 1 base, and the segment between their germline ends measures 13 bases. Study-wide findings and limitations: Roughly uniform sequencing depth across donors was assumed in presence/absence analyses, although this assumption may not hold. Across donors, most TCR sequences were observed very rarely, whereas some public TCRs were present in many individuals. The cohort was sequenced for TCR beta chains only, and without alpha or paired-chain data the features that could be detected were limited. A later analysis reported that several top co-occurrence clusters appeared linked to parvovirus B19, influenza, CMV and Epstein-Barr virus. Strong co-occurrence of HLA alleles, especially DR and DQ, made assigning TCR associations to individual alleles difficult. The classifier was reported to diagnose cytomegalovirus status with high specificity and sensitivity in both the original cohort and the validation cohort. It was suggested by the authors that the approach could potentially be generalized to other disease states and immunological phenotypes. Because some donors lacked HLA typing at each locus, the association tests relied only on the typed subset. In a later analysis, HLA-associated TCR beta chains were found to be more clonally expanded and to have lower generation probabilities than equally common non-associated chains. According to a later analysis, TCR association rates differed among HLA loci, with DRB1 alleles showing the most associated TCRs and HLA-C alleles showing the fewest. A later analysis found that most CMV-associated TCR beta chains appeared HLA-restricted, with HLA associations seemingly driven largely by CMV exposure. In an earlier analysis of about 550 of the donors, most TCR beta V segments were observed in productive rearrangements about 87% or about 30% of the time, broadly matching IMGT annotations. Compared with the roughly 700-donor mean, donors in an Asian-associated ancestry cluster had fewer N-insertions in productive TCRs, according to a later genetic analysis. A further reported finding was that TCR beta sequences accurately predicted the HLA-A and HLA-B alleles for most subjects in the first cohort. Correlated functional status among segregating V segments might reflect linkage disequilibrium, but an unknown experimental factor could not be ruled out. A group of highly shared sequence variants was considered likely to be a technical artifact of the sequencing pipeline. Immune exposure information for the cohort was limited to CMV serostatus. In a later genetic analysis, a missense DCLRE1C variant was associated with V-gene and J-gene trimming of TCR beta chains, and the association was replicated in an independent cohort. At a false discovery rate of 0.05, a later analysis linked 15,000 to 20,000 TCR beta sequences to specific HLA alleles. The study listed 150 to 200 TCR beta chains as associated with cytomegalovirus. In vitro tests confirmed that a few of the cytomegalovirus-associated TCR beta chains recognize cytomegalovirus antigens. The 87-base-pair reads could not distinguish some IMGT-functional V segments, including TRBV6-2 and TRBV6-3, so those segments were excluded. The earlier analysis of 450 to 700 of the donors excluded seventeen rarely observed V segments, including chromosome 9 orphons, because counts were too low.

The library was prepared using the immunoSEQ multiplex PCR assay. For the multiplex PCR, a mixture combining 60 forward primers for TCR Vbeta segments and 13 reverse primers for TCR Jbeta segments was used. A multiplex PCR assay on genomic DNA amplified the CDR3 region of rearranged TCR beta genes. On the Illumina HiSeq System, the amplified TCR beta libraries were sequenced as 87-base-pair reads. On the study's bioinformatics: Across the 500 to 750 repertoires, a later analysis counted roughly 77 million unique TCR beta chains, 8.5 million to 12 million of which were shared by at least two donors. Raw reads were error-corrected and collapsed into unique sequences by a nearest-neighbor algorithm in which closely related sequences were merged to remove PCR and sequencing errors. V, D and J gene segments were assigned by aligning CDR3 sequences to IMGT reference sequences. For a sequence to be retained, a match of at least six nucleotides to both a V gene segment and a J gene segment was required. A rearrangement was called productive if the CDR3 had no stop codons and remained in frame with V and J, and every other rearrangement was called non-productive. Following IMGT convention, CDR3 was defined as the stretch from the second conserved V-encoded cysteine up to the conserved J-encoded phenylalanine. Sequences without an unambiguous match to a single V gene segment were excluded from the earlier analysis of about 630 of the donors. In an earlier analysis of more than 500 of the donors, a V segment was called functional when productive rearrangements were above 56.7%, and segregating when the standard deviation between donors exceeded 5%. A statistical classification framework was developed to diagnose cytomegalovirus status using the catalog of TCR beta chain sequences. In a later analysis, V and J genes were assigned by comparing TCR nucleotide sequences against IMGT/GENE-DB human TR gene sequences. Using the TCRdist pipeline, a later analysis assigned CDR3 sequences along with most-parsimonious VDJ recombination scenarios. In a later analysis, every TCR beta chain was defined by the combination of its CDR3 amino acid sequence and its V-gene family, and reads without a unique V-gene family were dropped. To address suspected cross-contamination and a sequencing artifact, a later analysis removed around 590 highly shared, low-generation-probability nucleotide sequences. A later analysis calculated a clonal expansion index for each public chain from normalized within-repertoire ranks of inferred template counts. In a later analysis, generation probabilities were computed using a VDJ recombination model fitted to out-of-frame rearrangements, and the results were checked against IGoR. In a later analysis, hypergeometric tests were used to score TCR-TCR, TCR-HLA and TCR-CMV co-occurrence, with a repertoire-size bias correction applied to TCR pairs. To estimate false discovery rates, a later analysis permuted the HLA or CMV assignments 20 times. In a later analysis, co-occurring TCRs were grouped using DBSCAN, and TCRdist sequence similarity was added for clustering within HLA-allele-positive subsets. Repertoires with fewer than 30,000 or more than 120,000 public chains, plus five repertoires with anomalous nucleotide sharing, were excluded from co-occurrence clustering. This immuneACCESS table, as held by TCRdb, lists in-frame sequences with V and J called but not all clones. Of the missing ones, under half trace to an unresolved V gene in checked studies; the others have no known cause. The V and J calls and clone size are taken from that table; D and trimming were inferred from the DNA. This sample has hundreds of thousands of clones in its table, and roughly 70% of those were observed once. Less than 2% of the sample is held by the ten biggest clonotypes.

Sequencing was done on a sample of PBMCs. The sequence came from a woman in her 30s in good health and CMV-seronegative. The receptor chain draws on TRBV6-5 and TRBJ2-3, with TRBD2 as a weak D call on 6 bases. Read as DNA, the sequence is TGTGCCAGCAGTCCGTCCGGGGGTCGCACAGATACGCAGTATTTT. It translates as CASSPSGGRTDTQYF.